This T cell receptor beta chain was identified during a study of T cell responses to AZD1222 COVID-19 vaccine. As for this clone: Its antigen is currently unknown.

The length of the CDR3 is 16 residues. The V gene end was trimmed by 4 bases and the J gene end by 7 bases; junction bases not matched to a gene: 15. Looked up from germline, CDR1 is LGHDT and CDR2 is YNNKEL (reference sequence). The data were produced by immunoSEQ multiplex PCR, yet TCRdb's version contains in-frame clones alone and is incomplete. In the table there are some 110,000 clones, 70% to 90% of which are singletons. Points from the study as a whole: The sample set comprised mostly white British donors with more females, and clonal diversity was possibly underestimated. Sampling that yielded the repertoires occurred only after the peak T cell response.

This sequence originates from an adult who received the AZD1222 COVID-19 vaccine. The gene calls are TRBV3-1 (or the pseudogene TRBV3-2) and TRBJ2-5, with 7 bases aligning to TRBD1. This material consisted of peripheral blood, taken 28 days after the second AZD1222 dose. CDR3 sequence reads: CASSPIIPSRTGTQYF. Here the CDR3 DNA reads TGTGCCAGCAGCCCGATCATACCCTCTAGGACAGGGACCCAGTACTTC.